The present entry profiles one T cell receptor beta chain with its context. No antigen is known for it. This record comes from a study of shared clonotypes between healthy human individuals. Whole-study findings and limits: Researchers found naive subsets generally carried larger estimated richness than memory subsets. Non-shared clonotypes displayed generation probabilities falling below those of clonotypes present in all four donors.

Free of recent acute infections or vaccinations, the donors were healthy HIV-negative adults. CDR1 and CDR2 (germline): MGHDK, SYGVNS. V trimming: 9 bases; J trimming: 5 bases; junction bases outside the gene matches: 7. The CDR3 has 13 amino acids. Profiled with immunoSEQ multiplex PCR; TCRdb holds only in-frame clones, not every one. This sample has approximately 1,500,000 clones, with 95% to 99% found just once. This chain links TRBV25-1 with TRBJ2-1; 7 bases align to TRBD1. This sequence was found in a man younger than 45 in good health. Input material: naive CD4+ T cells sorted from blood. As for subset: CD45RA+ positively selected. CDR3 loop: CASVGGRHNEQFF. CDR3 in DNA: TGTGCCAGTGTAGGGGGCCGCCACAATGAGCAGTTCTTC.